This T cell receptor beta chain is from a study of blood T cell repertoires in COVID-19. Study background: In each case, the material was cDNA or gDNA derived from T cells, B-cell-depleted T cells, or PBMCs.

Participants spanned ages about 18 to 95 years and resided in about two dozen US areas. Participants reported their clinical history, and cohort assignment relied on those reports. Recovered Cohort 3 donors showed two negative PCRs, clearance, or symptom resolution. Produced via immunoSEQ multiplex PCR; TCRdb's table is partial and in-frame only. The profile shows over 150,000 clones, 75% to 90% of them singletons. The clonotype comes from a man aged 35 to 55 who had recovered from COVID-19. The sample was PBMCs or T cells enriched from blood (not recorded which).

In nucleotides, the CDR3 is TGTGCCAGCAGCTTGGGGGACAGGGGGCGAAGTGGCTACACCTTC. This codes for CASSLGDRGRSGYTF. The V call is TRBV5-4, the J call TRBJ1-2; 12 nucleotides line up with TRBD1. The V gene's germline CDR1 is SGHNT and CDR2 YYREEE (reference sequence). The CDR3 covers 15 residues. V shed 0 bases and J 7 bases; nucleotides not matched to a gene: 4.